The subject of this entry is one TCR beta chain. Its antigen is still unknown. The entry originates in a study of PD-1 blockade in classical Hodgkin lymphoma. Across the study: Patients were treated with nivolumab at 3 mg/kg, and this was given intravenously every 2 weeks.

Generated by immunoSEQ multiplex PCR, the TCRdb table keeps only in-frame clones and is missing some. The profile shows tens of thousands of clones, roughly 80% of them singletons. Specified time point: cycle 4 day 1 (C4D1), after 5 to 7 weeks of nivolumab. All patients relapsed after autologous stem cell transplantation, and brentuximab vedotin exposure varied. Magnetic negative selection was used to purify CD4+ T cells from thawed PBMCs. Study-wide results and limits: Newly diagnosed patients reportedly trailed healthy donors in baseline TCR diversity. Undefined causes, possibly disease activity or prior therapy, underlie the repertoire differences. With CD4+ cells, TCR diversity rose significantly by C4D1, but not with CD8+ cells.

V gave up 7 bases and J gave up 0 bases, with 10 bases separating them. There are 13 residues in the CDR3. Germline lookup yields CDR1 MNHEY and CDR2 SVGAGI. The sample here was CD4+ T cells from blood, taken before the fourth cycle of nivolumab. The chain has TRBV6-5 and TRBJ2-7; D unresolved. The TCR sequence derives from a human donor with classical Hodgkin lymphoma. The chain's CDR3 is CASIGSSSYEQYF. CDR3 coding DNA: TGTGCCAGCATTGGTTCGAGCTCCTACGAGCAGTACTTC.